This T cell receptor (beta chain) is from a study of shared clonotypes between healthy human individuals. Libraries were prepared by immunoSEQ multiplex PCR; TCRdb keeps only in-frame clonotypes and omits some of them. This table holds a few million clones, approximately 93% found once. The CDR3 is 13 residues long. The V gene's germline CDR1 is SEHNR and CDR2 FQNEAQ (reference sequence). The V gene lost 1 base and the J gene lost 2 bases, with 6 bases spanning the gap. Adults of Caucasian background living in Nashville, Tennessee made up all donors. The receptor was derived from a man aged 18 to 29 in good health. Some clones in this sample may be carry-over from other donors' samples. What was sequenced was naive CD4+ T cells from PBMCs. Noted subset: CD45RA+ positively selected. J is TRBJ2-7 and V is TRBV7-9; D gene ambiguous. The CDR3 coding sequence is TGTGCCAGCAGCTTAGAGGTAACCTACGAGCAGTACTTC. This gives the protein CASSLEVTYEQYF.